This TCR beta chain was found in a study of blood T cell repertoires in COVID-19. Study background: COVID-19 samples from acute and convalescent phases originated in the United States, Italy and Spain.

In the original workflow: Amplification from reference gene primers served as the basis for estimated nucleated cell counts. Sequencing was performed with immunoSEQ multiplex PCR; in TCRdb, only in-frame clones are kept and a portion is missing. The DNA gave D and trimming, while V, J and clone size come from that table. This sample has 200,000 to 250,000 clones; nearly 90% occur once, and the top ten carry less than 14%. V lost 5 bases to trimming and J lost 15 bases, with 20 bases between them. The CDR3 contains 14 residues. CDR1 and CDR2 from the germline V gene are SGHTA and FQGNSA. Participants were placed into cohorts based on the clinical history they reported. In Cohort 3, a recovered donor had either two negative PCRs, clearance, or symptom resolution.

The sequencing sample was made of PBMCs or T cells enriched from blood (not recorded which). The V gene is TRBV7-2, the J gene TRBJ1-6, with D perhaps matching TRBD1 (5 bases). This clonotype originated in a young man who had recovered from COVID-19. The CDR3 DNA follows: TGTGCCAGCAGCCCGGGCGGAGGGGTTGGTCTCCTCCACTTT. Translation: CASSPGGGVGLLHF.